This TCR beta chain was sequenced during a study of Ad26.COV2.S vaccination and SARS-CoV-2 variants. Study-wide results and caveats: Substantial breadth was reportedly displayed by spike-specific CD8+ and CD4+ T cell responses after vaccination.

In the case of this clone: Antigen: not known.

Trimming cost V 0 bases and J 0 bases, with 16 bases left between them. The CDR3 sequence is 18 residues long. Per germline, CDR1 PRHDT and CDR2 FYEKMQ (reference sequence). Treatment: some 19 received Ad26.COV2.S at low or high dose, single or two shots; five or six received placebo; per-sample allocation not given. Vaccine and placebo recipients were sampled on day 63 after the first injection. This person who donated was an adult of 18-55 years in Boston. Measured with immunoSEQ multiplex PCR; TCRdb has only the in-frame clones, and not every one. The sample yields about 680,000 clones, roughly 90% seen once.

The origin of this receptor is a person between 18 and 60 years old who received the Ad26.COV2.S COVID-19 vaccine or a placebo. The chain carries TRBV13 and TRBJ2-3; D call uncertain. The input for sequencing was peripheral blood, taken in a trial of Ad26.COV2.S vaccine versus placebo. The CDR3 DNA reads TGTGCCAGCAGCTTAGGGGACCAGATTACGGATAGCACAGATACGCAGTATTTT. It yields the protein CASSLGDQITDSTDTQYF.